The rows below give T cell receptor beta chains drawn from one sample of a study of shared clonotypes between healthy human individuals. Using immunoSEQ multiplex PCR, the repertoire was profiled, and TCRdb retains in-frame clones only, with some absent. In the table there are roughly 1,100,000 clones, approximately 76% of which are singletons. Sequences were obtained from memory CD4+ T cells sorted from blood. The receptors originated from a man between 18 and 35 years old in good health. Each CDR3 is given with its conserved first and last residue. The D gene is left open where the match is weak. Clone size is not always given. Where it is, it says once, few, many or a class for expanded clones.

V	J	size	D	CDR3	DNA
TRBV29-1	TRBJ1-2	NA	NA	CSVGSSYGYTF	TGCAGCGTTGGGTCATCCTATGGCTACACCTTC
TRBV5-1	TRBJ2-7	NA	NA	CASSLYGPSYEQYF	TGCGCCAGCAGCTTATATGGGCCGTCCTACGAGCAGTACTTC
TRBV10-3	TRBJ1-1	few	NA	CAIAGYSEVNTEAFF	TGTGCCATCGCCGGTTACTCGGAAGTGAACACTGAAGCTTTCTTT
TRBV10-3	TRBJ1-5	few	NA	CAISEGGFNQPQHF	TGTGCCATCAGTGAGGGTGGCTTCAATCAGCCCCAGCATTTT
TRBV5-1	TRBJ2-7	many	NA	CASSLGGRNEQYF	TGCGCCAGCAGCTTAGGGGGACGGAACGAGCAGTACTTC
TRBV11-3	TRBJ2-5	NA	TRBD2	CASSLGLVLAGEQVETQYF	TGTGCCAGCAGCTTAGGCCTCGTCCTAGCGGGAGAACAGGTGGAGACCCAGTACTTC
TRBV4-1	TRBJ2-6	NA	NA	CASSQESGSGANVLTF	TGCGCCAGCAGCCAAGAAAGTGGCTCCGGGGCCAACGTCCTGACTTTC
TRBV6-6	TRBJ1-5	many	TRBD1	CASSFRTGGGQPQHF	TGTGCCAGCAGTTTCCGGACAGGGGGCGGACAGCCCCAGCATTTT
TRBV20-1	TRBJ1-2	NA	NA	CSARDTPGYTF	TGCAGTGCTAGAGATACCCCTGGCTACACCTTC
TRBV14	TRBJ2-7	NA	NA	CASSHRVRYEQYF	TGTGCCAGCAGCCACCGGGTGCGTTACGAGCAGTACTTC
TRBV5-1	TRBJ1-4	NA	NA	CASSPDRATNEKLFF	TGCGCCAGCAGCCCCGACAGAGCAACTAATGAAAAACTGTTTTTT
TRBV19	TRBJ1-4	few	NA	CASSPRFEKLFF	TGTGCCAGTAGTCCAAGGTTTGAAAAACTGTTTTTT
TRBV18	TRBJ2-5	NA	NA	CASSPGHGETQYF	TGTGCCAGCTCCCCTGGACATGGAGAGACCCAGTACTTC
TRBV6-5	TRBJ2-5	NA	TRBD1	CASSRSGQGMETQYF	TGTGCCAGCAGCCGGTCGGGACAGGGGATGGAGACCCAGTACTTC
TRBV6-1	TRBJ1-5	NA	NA	CASSGHGKGQPQHF	TGTGCCAGCAGTGGACATGGGAAAGGTCAGCCCCAGCATTTT
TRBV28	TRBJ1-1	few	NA	CASTPLGGAGTEAFF	TGTGCCAGCACCCCTCTCGGGGGCGCAGGCACTGAAGCTTTCTTT
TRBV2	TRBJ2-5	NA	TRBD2	CASSRGLAEQETQYF	TGTGCCAGCAGCCGAGGACTAGCGGAGCAGGAGACCCAGTACTTC